Presented here are 3 T cell receptor beta chains from one specimen sequenced in a study of glioma-infiltrating T cells after dendritic cell vaccination. TCRdb's copy holds only in-frame clones and misses some; the assay was immunoSEQ multiplex PCR. The table records tens of thousands of clones, around 80% of them present only once. The sample in question was blood, obtained before dendritic cell vaccination. The receptors stem from a human donor with glioblastoma.

The chain recombines TRBV11-2 with TRBJ2-2; 11 bases are shared with TRBD2. With V trimmed by 5 bases and J by 8 bases, 7 bases remained unmatched. Germline assignment: CDR1 SGHAT and CDR2 FQNNGV. CDR3 length: 15 amino acids. CDR3 region: CASSQLAGDGGELFF. In DNA, the CDR3 is TGTGCCAGCAGCCAACTAGCGGGGGACGGGGGGGAGCTGTTTTTT.

The chain combines TRBV27 with TRBJ1-1, with TRBD1 matching 8 bases. The germline CDR1 and CDR2 sequences are MNHEY and SMNVEV (reference sequence). The CDR3 is 17 residues long. The J segment lost 2 bases and the V segment lost 5 bases, leaving 13 bases of the junction unmatched. The chain's CDR3 is CASSIGTGRYENTEAFF. The CDR3 bases are TGTGCCAGCAGTATAGGGACAGGCCGATACGAAAACACTGAAGCTTTCTTT.

This chain connects TRBV12-2 to TRBJ2-7; the DNA was not compared with TRBD2, the D call given in the table. TRBV12-2 is an annotated pseudogene. This CDR3 spans 17 amino acids. The CDR3 DNA is TGTGCAAGTCGCTTACCATCCCTAGCGGGGGACTCCTACGAGCAGTACTTC. Translated: CASRLPSLAGDSYEQYF.